This T cell receptor (beta chain) was captured in a study of shared clonotypes between healthy human individuals. The authors ran the assay at deep level. Replicate PCRs were loaded with approximately 300 ng DNA from unsorted PBMC, around 28,000 T cell genomes. Libraries were prepared by immunoSEQ multiplex PCR; TCRdb keeps only in-frame clonotypes and omits some of them. This sample yields 450,000 to 500,000 clones, of which 70% to 80% are seen a single time; approximately 12% belongs to the top ten. V was clipped by 4 bases and J by 0 bases, with 22 bases between them. The CDR3 runs 19 residues. The germline gives CDR1 LGHNA, CDR2 YSLEER.

The material sequenced was PBMCs. The source is a woman aged 40 to 50 in good health. Some clones in this sample may be carry-over from other donors' samples. The chain links TRBV4-3 to TRBJ2-1; tentative D call: TRBD2 (6 bases). The CDR3: CASSPDGDLPLSSYNEQFF. For the CDR3, the DNA is TGCGCCAGCAGCCCCGACGGGGACTTGCCCCTAAGCTCCTACAATGAGCAGTTCTTC.